Listed here is a single TCR beta chain. Sequenced by immunoSEQ multiplex PCR; TCRdb stores in-frame clones only, minus some. The sample includes fewer than 90,000 clones, approximately 93% of them seen just once. The entry originates in a study of T cell changes during pregnancy in multiple sclerosis. CDR3 length: 13 residues. Germline CDR1 MDHEN, CDR2 SYDVKM. V was shortened by 3 bases and J by 0 bases, with 4 bases between the two germline ends. The sample was peripheral blood, taken after pregnancy. The chain couples TRBV28 to TRBJ2-3; no definite D call. The TCR comes from a female donor in good health, enrolled as a control in a pregnancy study. The CDR3 spells CASSFSSTDTQYF. In DNA, the CDR3 is TGTGCCAGCAGTTTCTCTAGCACAGATACGCAGTATTTT.